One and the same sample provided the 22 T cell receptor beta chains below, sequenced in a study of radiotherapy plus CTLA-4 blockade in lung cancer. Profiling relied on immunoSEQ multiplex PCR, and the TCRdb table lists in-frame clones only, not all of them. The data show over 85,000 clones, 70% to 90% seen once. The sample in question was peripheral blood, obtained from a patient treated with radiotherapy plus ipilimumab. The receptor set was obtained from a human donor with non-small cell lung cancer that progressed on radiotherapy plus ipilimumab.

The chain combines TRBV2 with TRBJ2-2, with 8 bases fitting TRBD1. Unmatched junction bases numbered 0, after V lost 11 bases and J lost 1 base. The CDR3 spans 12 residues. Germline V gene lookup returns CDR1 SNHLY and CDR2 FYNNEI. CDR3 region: CAGTGNTGELFF. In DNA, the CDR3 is TGTGCCGGGACAGGGAACACCGGGGAGCTGTTTTTT.

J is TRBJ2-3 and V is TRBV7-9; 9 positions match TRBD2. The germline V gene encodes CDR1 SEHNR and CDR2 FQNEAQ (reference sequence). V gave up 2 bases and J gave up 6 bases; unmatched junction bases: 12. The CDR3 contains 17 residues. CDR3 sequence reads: CASSLFAGGFWGDTQYF. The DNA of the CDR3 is TGTGCCAGCAGCTTATTCGCGGGAGGGTTTTGGGGTGATACGCAGTATTTT. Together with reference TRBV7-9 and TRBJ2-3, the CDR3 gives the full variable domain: DTGVSQNPRHKITKRGQNVTFRCDPISEHNRLYWYRQTLGQGPEFLTYFQNEAQLEKSRLLSDRFSAERPKGSFSTLEIQRTEQGDSAMYLCASSLFAGGFWGDTQYFGPGTRLTVL.

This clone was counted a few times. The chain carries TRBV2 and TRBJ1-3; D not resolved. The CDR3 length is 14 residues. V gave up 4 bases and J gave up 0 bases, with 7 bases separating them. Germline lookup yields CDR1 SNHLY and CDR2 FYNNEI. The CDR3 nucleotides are TGTGCCAGCAGTGGCCCCATCTCTGGAAACACCATATATTTT. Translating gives CASSGPISGNTIYF.

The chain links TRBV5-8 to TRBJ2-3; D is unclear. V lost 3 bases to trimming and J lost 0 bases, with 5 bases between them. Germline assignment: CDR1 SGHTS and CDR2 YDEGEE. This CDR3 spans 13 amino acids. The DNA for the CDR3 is TGTGCCAGCAGCTATCTCAGCACAGATACGCAGTATTTT. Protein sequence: CASSYLSTDTQYF.

Written as DNA, the CDR3 is TGCGCCAGCAGTGGGGGCCAGGCCGGGAGTGGAGATACGCAGTATTTT. Residues: CASSGGQAGSGDTQYF. This chain uses TRBV10-1 with TRBJ2-3, with D maybe TRBD2 (6 bases). The CDR3 consists of 16 residues. Germline assignment: CDR1 WNHNN and CDR2 SYGVQD (reference sequence). V gave up 4 bases and J gave up 5 bases, with 19 bases separating them.

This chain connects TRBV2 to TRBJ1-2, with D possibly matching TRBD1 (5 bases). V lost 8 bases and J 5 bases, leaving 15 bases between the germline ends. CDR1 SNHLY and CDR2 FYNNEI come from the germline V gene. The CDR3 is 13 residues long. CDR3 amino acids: CASAPGGEYGYTF. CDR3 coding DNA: TGTGCCAGCGCCCCTGGGGGGGAGTATGGCTACACCTTC.

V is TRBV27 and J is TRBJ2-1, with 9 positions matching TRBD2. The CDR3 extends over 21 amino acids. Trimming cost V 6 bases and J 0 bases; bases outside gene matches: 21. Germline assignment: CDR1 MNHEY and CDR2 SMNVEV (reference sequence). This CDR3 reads CASSLTYPRLAGPSSYNEQFF. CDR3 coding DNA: TGTGCCAGCAGCCTGACATATCCACGGCTAGCGGGGCCGAGCTCCTACAATGAGCAGTTCTTC.

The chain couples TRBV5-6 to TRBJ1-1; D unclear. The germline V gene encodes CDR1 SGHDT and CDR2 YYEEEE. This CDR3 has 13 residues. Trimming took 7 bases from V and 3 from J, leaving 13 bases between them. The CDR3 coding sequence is TGTGCCAGCGCCTATTGGCGGGACACTGAAGCTTTCTTT. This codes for CASAYWRDTEAFF.

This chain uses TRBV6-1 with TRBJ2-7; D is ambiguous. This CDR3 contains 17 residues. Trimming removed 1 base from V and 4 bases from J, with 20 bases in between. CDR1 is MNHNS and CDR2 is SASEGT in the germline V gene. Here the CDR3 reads CASSEGKWAYPPYEQYF. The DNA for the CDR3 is TGTGCCAGCAGTGAAGGGAAGTGGGCCTACCCCCCTTACGAGCAGTACTTC.

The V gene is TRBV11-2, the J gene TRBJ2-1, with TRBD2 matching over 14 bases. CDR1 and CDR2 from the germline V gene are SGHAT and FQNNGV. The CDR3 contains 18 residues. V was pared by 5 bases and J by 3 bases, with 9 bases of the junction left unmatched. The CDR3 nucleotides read TGTGCCAGCAGCCCACTTTGGACTAGCGGGAGGCGCTACAATGAGCAGTTCTTC. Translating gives CASSPLWTSGRRYNEQFF.

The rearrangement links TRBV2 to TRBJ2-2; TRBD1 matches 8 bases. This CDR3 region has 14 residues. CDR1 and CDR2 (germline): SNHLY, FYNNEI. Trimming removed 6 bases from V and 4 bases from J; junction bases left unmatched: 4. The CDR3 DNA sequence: TGTGCCAGCAGGCAGGGGGCGAGCACCGGGGAGCTGTTTTTT. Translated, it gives CASRQGASTGELFF.

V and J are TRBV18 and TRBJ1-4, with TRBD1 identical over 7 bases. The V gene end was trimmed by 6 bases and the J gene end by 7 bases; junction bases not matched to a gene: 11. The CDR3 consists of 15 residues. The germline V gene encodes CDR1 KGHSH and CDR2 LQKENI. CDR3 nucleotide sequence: TGTGCCAGCTCGCCCACAGGGGCCGACTTTGAAAAACTGTTTTTT. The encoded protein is CASSPTGADFEKLFF.

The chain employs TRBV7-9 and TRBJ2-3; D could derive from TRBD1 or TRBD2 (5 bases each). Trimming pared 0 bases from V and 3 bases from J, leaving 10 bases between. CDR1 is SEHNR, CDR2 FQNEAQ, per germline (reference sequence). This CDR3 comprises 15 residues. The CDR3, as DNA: TGTGCCAGCAGCTTAGCGGGGACCTCTACAGATACGCAGTATTTT. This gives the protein CASSLAGTSTDTQYF.

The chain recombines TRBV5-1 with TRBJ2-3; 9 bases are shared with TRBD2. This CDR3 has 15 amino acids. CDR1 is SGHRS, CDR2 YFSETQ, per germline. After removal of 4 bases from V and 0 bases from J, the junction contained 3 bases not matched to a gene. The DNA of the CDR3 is TGCGCCAGCAGCCCTCTAGCGGGAAGCACAGATACGCAGTATTTT. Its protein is CASSPLAGSTDTQYF.

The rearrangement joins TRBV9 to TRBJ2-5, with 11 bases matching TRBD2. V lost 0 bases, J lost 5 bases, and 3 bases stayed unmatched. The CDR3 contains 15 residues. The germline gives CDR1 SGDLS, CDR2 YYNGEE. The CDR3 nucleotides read TGTGCCAGCAGCGTAGGACTAGCGGGATTGGAGACCCAGTACTTC. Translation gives CASSVGLAGLETQYF.

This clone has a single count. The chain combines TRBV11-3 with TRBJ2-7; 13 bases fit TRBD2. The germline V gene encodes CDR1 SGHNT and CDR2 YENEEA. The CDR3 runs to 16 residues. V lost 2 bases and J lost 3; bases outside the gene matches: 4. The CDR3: CASSLSGLAGIYEQYF. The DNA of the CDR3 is TGTGCCAGCAGCTTATCGGGACTAGCGGGAATCTACGAGCAGTACTTC.

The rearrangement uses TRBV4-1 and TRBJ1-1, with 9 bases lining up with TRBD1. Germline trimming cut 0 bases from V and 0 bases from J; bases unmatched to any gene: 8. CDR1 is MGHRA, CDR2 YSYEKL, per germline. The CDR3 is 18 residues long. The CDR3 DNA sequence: TGCGCCAGCAGCCAAGACGGGACAGGGAGCGTCATGAACACTGAAGCTTTCTTT. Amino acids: CASSQDGTGSVMNTEAFF.

The CDR3 protein is CASSWGRTDQDTQYF. CDR3 bases: TGTGCCAGCAGCTGGGGACGGACAGATCAAGATACGCAGTATTTT. The chain recombines TRBV7-9 with TRBJ2-3, with D maybe TRBD1 (6 bases). This CDR3 region has 15 residues. Germline-derived CDR1 and CDR2 are SEHNR and FQNEAQ (reference sequence). V lost 4 bases and J lost 5, with 16 bases in between. Combining the CDR3 with reference TRBV7-9 and TRBJ2-3 gives the whole variable domain DTGVSQNPRHKITKRGQNVTFRCDPISEHNRLYWYRQTLGQGPEFLTYFQNEAQLEKSRLLSDRFSAERPKGSFSTLEIQRTEQGDSAMYLCASSWGRTDQDTQYFGPGTRLTVL.

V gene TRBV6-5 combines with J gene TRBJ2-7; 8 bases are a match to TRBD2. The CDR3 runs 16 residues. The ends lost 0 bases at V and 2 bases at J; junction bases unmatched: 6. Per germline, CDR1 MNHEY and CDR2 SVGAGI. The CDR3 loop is CASSYSVAGGPYEQYF. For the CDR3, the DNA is TGTGCCAGCAGTTACTCTGTGGCGGGAGGCCCCTACGAGCAGTACTTC.

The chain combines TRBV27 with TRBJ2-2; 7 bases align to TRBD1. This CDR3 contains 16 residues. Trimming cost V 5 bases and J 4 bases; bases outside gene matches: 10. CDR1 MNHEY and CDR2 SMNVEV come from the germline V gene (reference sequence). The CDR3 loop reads CASSPTGSLSTGELFF. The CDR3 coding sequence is TGTGCCAGCAGTCCGACAGGGAGCTTGAGCACCGGGGAGCTGTTTTTT.

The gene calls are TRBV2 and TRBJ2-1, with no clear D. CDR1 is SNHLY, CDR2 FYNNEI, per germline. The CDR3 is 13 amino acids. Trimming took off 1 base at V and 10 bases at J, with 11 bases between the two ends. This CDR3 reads CASSEVSRWEQFF. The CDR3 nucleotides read TGTGCCAGCAGTGAAGTGTCTAGATGGGAGCAGTTCTTC.

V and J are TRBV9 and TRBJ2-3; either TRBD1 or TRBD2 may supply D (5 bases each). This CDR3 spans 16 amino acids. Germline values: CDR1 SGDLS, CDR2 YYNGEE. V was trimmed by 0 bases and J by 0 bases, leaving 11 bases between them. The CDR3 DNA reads TGTGCCAGCAGCGTAGGTGGGGGAACTAGCACAGATACGCAGTATTTT. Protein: CASSVGGGTSTDTQYF.